The clone carrying this T cell receptor beta chain showed up just a few times. Its specificity is not known. It was considered stable Graves' hyperthyroidism when ophthalmopathy did not progress within 18 months. These data originate in a study of T cells in Graves' hyperthyroidism and ophthalmopathy. The overall study: Once the initial diagnosis was made, peripheral blood was obtained before any treatment. Study results and limitations: Expanded thyroid clonotypes (above 0.001) were mostly also found in blood.

Amplification of TCR beta CDR3 regions used RNA as the template. When the TCR CDR3 underwent first-round RT-PCR, the HTBI primer set was used. TCRdb itself ran the multiplex PCR reads through MiXCR, one entry per CDR3 protein. Altogether 750,000 to 900,000 distinct CDR3 sequences are present, about two fifths being singletons, with the ten largest covering 8.9%. The length of the CDR3 is 16 residues. Looked up from germline, CDR1 is SGHRS and CDR2 is YFSETQ. Trimming removed 0 bases from V and 4 bases from J, with 13 bases in between. The sequence was collected from a man younger than 35 with Graves' hyperthyroidism. Sequencing used blood. The genes are TRBV5-1 and TRBJ2-2, with TRBD2 as a possible D gene (5 bases). DNA for the CDR3: TGCGCCAGCAGCTTGGTTGGAGGAGACGGCACCGGGGAGCTGTTTTTT. This gives the protein CASSLVGGDGTGELFF.